This T cell receptor beta chain was sequenced during a study of T cell responses to AZD1222 COVID-19 vaccine. Findings and limits, study-wide: With two AZD1222 doses given, Spike-specific TCR breadth and depth both rose. Among the donors, most were white British and more were female, and clonal diversity was possibly underestimated. Spike-wide vaccine-associated CD4 TCRs dominated at 160-218 and 743-854. At baseline, just 5 or 6 AZD1222 recipients tested seropositive.

TCRdb keeps only in-frame clones here, not all; method: immunoSEQ multiplex PCR. The data hold about 140,000 clones, with just under 95% observed a single time. Notes on this clone: The antigen is unknown.

CDR3 size: 12 residues. Germline CDR1 is SGHAT and CDR2 is FQDESV (reference sequence). Trimming left V 3 bases short and J 5 bases short, with 7 bases between. This chain uses TRBV11-1 with TRBJ2-5; no definite D call. The sample consisted of peripheral blood, taken on day 0 of AZD1222 vaccination. This TCR was recovered from an adult in good health. CDR3 in amino acids: CASSFSRETQYF. The DNA of the CDR3 is TGTGCCAGCAGCTTCAGTCGGGAGACCCAGTACTTC.